The entry below describes one T cell receptor beta chain. Antigen specificity is unknown. This record comes from a study of blood T cells in healthy people across ages. For the second PCR, which ran for about 7 to 12 cycles, a sample-barcoded 5' primer and a J-beta primer mix were used. Sequencing yielded, for each sample, at least 2.5 million paired-end reads carrying CDR3. Each CDR3 protein is one row after TCRdb ran MiXCR on the 5' RACE reads. The sample lists over 1,300,000 distinct CDR3 sequences, roughly 59% occurring once. Study-wide findings and caveats: Unsorted PBMC material precluded a definitive naive versus antigen-experienced comparison. From one million sequenced T cells, diversity estimates were lower bounds. Roughly linear age-related decline in beta diversity appeared, significant by age 40.

The sample taken for sequencing was blood. The clonotype originates from a man between 18 and 29 years old in good health.

The CDR3 region has the DNA TGTGCCAGCAGTCCCTTCCGGGGGACAACAAACATTCAGTACTTC. Translating gives CASSPFRGTTNIQYF. V is TRBV28 and J is TRBJ2-4; D possibly uses TRBD1 or TRBD2 (6 bases each). Germline V gives CDR1 MDHEN, CDR2 SYDVKM. The CDR3 extends over 15 amino acids. V lost 5 bases, J lost 6 bases, and 17 bases lay in between.